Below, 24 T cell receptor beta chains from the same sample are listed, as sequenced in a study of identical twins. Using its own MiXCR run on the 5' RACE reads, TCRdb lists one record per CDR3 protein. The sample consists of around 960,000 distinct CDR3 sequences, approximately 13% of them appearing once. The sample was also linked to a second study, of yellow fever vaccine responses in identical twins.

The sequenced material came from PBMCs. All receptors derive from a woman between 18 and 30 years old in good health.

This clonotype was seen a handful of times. The CDR3 DNA reads TGTGCCAGCAGGGAGTCCGTGGTGGGTGAGCAGTTCTTC. Protein: CASRESVVGEQFF. The V and J genes are TRBV2 and TRBJ2-1; D gene unclear. CDR3 length equals 13 residues. Trimming left V 6 bases short and J 9 bases short, with 15 bases between. Looked up from germline, CDR1 is SNHLY and CDR2 is FYNNEI.

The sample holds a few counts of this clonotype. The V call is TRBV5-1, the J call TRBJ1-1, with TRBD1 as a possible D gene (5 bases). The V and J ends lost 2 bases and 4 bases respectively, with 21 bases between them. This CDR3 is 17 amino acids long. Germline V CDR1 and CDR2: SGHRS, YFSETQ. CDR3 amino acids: CASSFPRDPSRGTEAFF. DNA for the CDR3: TGCGCCAGCAGCTTCCCTCGGGACCCCAGTCGGGGCACTGAAGCTTTCTTT.

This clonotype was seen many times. The CDR3 protein is CASSPGLAGRTDTQYF. CDR3 DNA sequence: TGTGCCAGCAGCCCGGGACTAGCGGGACGCACAGATACGCAGTATTTT. The rearrangement joins TRBV7-9 to TRBJ2-3, with 13 bases aligning to TRBD2. With V trimmed by 5 bases and J by 1 base, 3 bases remained unmatched. CDR3 length: 16 amino acids. CDR1 is SEHNR, CDR2 FQNEAQ, per germline (reference sequence).

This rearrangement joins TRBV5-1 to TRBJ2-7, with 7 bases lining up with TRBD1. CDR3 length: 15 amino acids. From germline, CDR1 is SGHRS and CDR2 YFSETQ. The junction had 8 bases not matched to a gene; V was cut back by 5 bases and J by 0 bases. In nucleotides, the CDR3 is TGCGCCAGCAGTGACAGGGACAAGAGCTCCTACGAGCAGTACTTC. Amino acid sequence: CASSDRDKSSYEQYF.

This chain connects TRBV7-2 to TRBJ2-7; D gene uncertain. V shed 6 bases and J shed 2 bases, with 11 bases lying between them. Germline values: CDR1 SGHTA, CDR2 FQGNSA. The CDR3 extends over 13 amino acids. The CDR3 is CASSPSFPYEQYF. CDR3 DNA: TGTGCCAGCAGTCCCTCCTTCCCCTACGAGCAGTACTTC.

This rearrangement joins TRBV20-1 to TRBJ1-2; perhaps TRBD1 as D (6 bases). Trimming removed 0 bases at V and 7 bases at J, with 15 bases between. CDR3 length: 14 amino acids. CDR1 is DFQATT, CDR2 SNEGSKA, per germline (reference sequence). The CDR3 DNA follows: TGCAGTGCTAGAGACCAGGGGACCATCCGTGGCTACACCTTC. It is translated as CSARDQGTIRGYTF.

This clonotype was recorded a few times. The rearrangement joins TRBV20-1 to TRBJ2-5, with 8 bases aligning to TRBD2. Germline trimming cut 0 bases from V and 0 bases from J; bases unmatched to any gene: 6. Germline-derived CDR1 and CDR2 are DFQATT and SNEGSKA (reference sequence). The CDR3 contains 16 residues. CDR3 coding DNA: TGCAGTGCTAGAGATTTCCTAGCGGGCAACCAAGAGACCCAGTACTTC. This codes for CSARDFLAGNQETQYF.

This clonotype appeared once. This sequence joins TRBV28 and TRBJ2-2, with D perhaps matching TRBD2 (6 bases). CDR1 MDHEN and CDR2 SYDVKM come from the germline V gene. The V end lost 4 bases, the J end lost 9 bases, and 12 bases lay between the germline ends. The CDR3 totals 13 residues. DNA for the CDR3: TGTGCCAGCAGTTCATGGAGGGCCCGGGAGCTGTTTTTT. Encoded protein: CASSSWRARELFF. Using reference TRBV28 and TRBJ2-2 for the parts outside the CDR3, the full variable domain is DVKVTQSSRYLVKRTGEKVFLECVQDMDHENMFWYRQDPGLGLRLIYFSYDVKMKEKGDIPEGYSVSREKKERFSLILESASTNQTSMYLCASSSWRARELFFGEGSRLTVL.

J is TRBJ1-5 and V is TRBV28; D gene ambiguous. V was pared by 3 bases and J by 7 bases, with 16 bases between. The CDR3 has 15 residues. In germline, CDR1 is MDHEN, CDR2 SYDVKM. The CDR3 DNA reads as TGTGCCAGCAGTTTTTTGAGGACCGTTAGGCAGCCCCAGCATTTT. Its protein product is CASSFLRTVRQPQHF.

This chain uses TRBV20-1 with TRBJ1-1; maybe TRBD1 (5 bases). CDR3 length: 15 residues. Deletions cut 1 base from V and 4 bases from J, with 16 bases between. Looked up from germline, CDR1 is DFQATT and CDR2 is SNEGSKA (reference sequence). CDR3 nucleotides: TGCAGTGCTAGAGGGGGACGGGGGTGGACCACTGAAGCTTTCTTT. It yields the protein CSARGGRGWTTEAFF.

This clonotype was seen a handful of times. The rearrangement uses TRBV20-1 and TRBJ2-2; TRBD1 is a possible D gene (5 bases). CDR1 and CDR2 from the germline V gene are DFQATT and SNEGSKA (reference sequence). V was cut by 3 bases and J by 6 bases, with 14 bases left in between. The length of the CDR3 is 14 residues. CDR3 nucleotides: TGCAGTGCTAGGGCTCAGGGTAATCCCGGGGAGCTGTTTTTT. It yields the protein CSARAQGNPGELFF.

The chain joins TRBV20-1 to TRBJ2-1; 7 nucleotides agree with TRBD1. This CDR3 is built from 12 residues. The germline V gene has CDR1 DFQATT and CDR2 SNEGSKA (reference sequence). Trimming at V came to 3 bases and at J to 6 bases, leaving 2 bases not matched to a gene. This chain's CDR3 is CSARGTVNEQFF. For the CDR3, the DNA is TGCAGTGCTAGGGGGACAGTCAATGAGCAGTTCTTC.

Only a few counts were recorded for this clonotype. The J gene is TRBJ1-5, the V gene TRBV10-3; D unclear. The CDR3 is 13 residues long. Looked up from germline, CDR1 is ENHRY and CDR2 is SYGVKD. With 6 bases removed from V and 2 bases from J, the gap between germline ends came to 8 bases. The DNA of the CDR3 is TGTGCCATCAGCGGGATTGGCAATCAGCCCCAGCATTTT. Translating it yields CAISGIGNQPQHF.

CDR3 in amino acids: CASSQVRTGRTEAFF. CDR3 bases: TGTGCCAGCAGCCAAGTTAGGACAGGGAGAACTGAAGCTTTCTTT. This chain uses TRBV3-1 with TRBJ1-1; 8 nucleotides agree with TRBD1. V lost 1 base and J lost 5; bases outside the gene matches: 6. The CDR3 is 15 residues long. Germline V gene sequence: CDR1 LGHDT, CDR2 YNNKEL (reference sequence).

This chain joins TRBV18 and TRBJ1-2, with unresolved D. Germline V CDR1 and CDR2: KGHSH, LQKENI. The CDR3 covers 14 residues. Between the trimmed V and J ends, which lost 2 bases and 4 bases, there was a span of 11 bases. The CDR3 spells CASSPGEIPYGYTF. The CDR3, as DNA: TGTGCCAGCTCACCAGGGGAAATCCCCTATGGCTACACCTTC.

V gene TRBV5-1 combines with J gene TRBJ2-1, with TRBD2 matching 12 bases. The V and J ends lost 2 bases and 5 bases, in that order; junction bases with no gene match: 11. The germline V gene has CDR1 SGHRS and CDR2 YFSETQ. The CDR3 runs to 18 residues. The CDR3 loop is CASSFLLAGGVSHNEQFF. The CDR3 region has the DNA TGCGCCAGCAGCTTCCTCCTAGCGGGGGGGGTATCCCACAATGAGCAGTTCTTC.

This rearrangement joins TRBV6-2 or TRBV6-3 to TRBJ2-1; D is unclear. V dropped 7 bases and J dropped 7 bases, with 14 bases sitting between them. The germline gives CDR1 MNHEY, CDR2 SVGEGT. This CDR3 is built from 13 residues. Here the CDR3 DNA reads TGTGCCAGCACCCCGCGCCCGTTTAATGAGCAGTTCTTC. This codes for CASTPRPFNEQFF.

The CDR3 is CASSVFRTGYNSNQPQHF. Here the CDR3 DNA reads TGTGCCAGCAGTGTATTCAGGACAGGATATAATAGCAATCAGCCCCAGCATTTT. This chain links TRBV6-1 with TRBJ1-5; 7 bases are shared with TRBD1. Per the germline V gene, CDR1 is MNHNS and CDR2 is SASEGT. The CDR3 is 18 residues long. The ends lost 4 bases at V and 0 bases at J; junction bases unmatched: 12.

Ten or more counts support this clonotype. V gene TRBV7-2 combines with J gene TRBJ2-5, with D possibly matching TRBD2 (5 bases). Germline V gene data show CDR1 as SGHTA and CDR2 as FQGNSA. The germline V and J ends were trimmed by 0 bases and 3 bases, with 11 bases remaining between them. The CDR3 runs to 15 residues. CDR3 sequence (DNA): TGTGCCAGCAGCTTAGCGTCACTAGGGAAAGAGACCCAGTACTTC. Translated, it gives CASSLASLGKETQYF.

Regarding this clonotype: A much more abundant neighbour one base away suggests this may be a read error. CDR3 in DNA: TGTGCCATCAGCCGCAGGCAAGGACAACAGAACACCGGGGAGCTGTTTTTT. Its translation is CAISRRQGQQNTGELFF. The chain employs TRBV12-3 or TRBV12-4 and TRBJ2-2; a possible D gene is TRBD1 (5 bases). Trimming stripped 10 bases from V and 1 base from J, with 22 bases between. The CDR3 totals 17 residues.

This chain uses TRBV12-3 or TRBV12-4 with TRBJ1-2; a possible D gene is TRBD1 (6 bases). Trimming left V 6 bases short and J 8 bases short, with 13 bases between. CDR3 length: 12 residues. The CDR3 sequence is CASRTGGRGYTF. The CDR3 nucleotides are TGTGCCAGCAGGACCGGGGGGCGCGGCTACACCTTC.

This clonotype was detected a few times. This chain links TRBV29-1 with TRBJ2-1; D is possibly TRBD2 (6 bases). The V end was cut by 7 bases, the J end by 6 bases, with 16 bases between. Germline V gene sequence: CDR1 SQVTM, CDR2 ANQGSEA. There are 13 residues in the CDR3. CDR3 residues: CSAARAGSNEQFF. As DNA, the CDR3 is TGCAGCGCGGCCCGGGCGGGGTCCAATGAGCAGTTCTTC.

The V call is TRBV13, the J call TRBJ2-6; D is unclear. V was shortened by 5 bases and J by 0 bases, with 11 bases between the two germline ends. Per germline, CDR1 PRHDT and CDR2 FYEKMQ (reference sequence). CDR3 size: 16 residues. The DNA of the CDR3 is TGTGCCAGCAGCCCCCCGGGCGGCTCTGGGGCCAACGTCCTGACTTTC. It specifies CASSPPGGSGANVLTF.

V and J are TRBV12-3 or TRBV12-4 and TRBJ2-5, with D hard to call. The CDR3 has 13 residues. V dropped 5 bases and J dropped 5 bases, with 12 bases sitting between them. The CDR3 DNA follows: TGTGCCAGCAGTCTGGAACGGTGGGAGACCCAGTACTTC. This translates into CASSLERWETQYF.